This is a list of T cell receptor beta chains from one sample in a study of vaccination and CD4 T cells after COVID-19. The antigens these receptors bind are not known. TCRdb called the PCR reads again in MiXCR, with one record for every CDR3 protein. The sample holds roughly 11,000 distinct CDR3 sequences, about 39% seen once. Source material: CD4+ T cells from blood, cultured in vitro. All receptors come from a human donor in good health. Both conserved end residues are part of each CDR3. For some rows the clone size is stated as once, few or many, or as a class when expanded; others skip it.

V: TRBV6-2/TRBV6-3; size: NA; J: TRBJ2-2; CDR3: CASTPPGRASGSGAGELFF
V: TRBV2; size: few; J: TRBJ2-7; CDR3: CASSGDSPYEQYF
V: TRBV6-2/TRBV6-3; size: few; J: TRBJ2-7; CDR3: CACELLGGQTPYEQYF
V: TRBV14; size: NA; J: TRBJ1-2; CDR3: CASSQAGSGDGYTF
V: TRBV24-1; size: NA; J: TRBJ1-5; CDR3: CATSDSGQGVNQPQHF
V: TRBV20-1; size: few; J: TRBJ1-5; CDR3: CSARDARTVSNQPQHF
V: TRBV20-1; size: few; J: TRBJ2-7; CDR3: CSASSFRGKAYEQYF
V: TRBV24-1; size: NA; J: TRBJ1-1; CDR3: CATSDRGSTEAFF
V: TRBV21-1; size: NA; J: TRBJ2-1; CDR3: CASSNEFGRQGLYNEQFF
V: TRBV5-1; size: NA; J: TRBJ2-5; CDR3: CASSQGLRETQYF
V: TRBV28; size: NA; J: TRBJ2-1; CDR3: CASSSLFGGRYNEQFF
V: TRBV7-8; size: NA; J: TRBJ2-1; CDR3: CASSLAPGLYNEQFF
V: TRBV5-4; size: NA; J: TRBJ2-3; CDR3: CASSSLAGVGTDTQYF
V: TRBV11-1; size: few; J: TRBJ2-5; CDR3: CASSFSASQETQYF
V: TRBV24-1; size: medium-sized; J: TRBJ2-3; CDR3: CATSDPTSFGADTQYF
V: TRBV6-2/TRBV6-3; size: NA; J: TRBJ2-7; CDR3: CASQRGSSYEQYF
V: TRBV27; size: NA; J: TRBJ2-7; CDR3: CASSLDPRLAGSYEQYF
V: TRBV19; size: NA; J: TRBJ1-5; CDR3: CASAHNSNQPQHF
V: TRBV27; size: NA; J: TRBJ1-1; CDR3: CASSLFWQGEAFF
V: TRBV27; size: few; J: TRBJ1-1; CDR3: CASSLSGETMNTEAFF
V: TRBV18; size: NA; J: TRBJ1-5; CDR3: CASSLDSNQPQHF